This record concerns one TCR beta chain sequence. Its matching antigen is unknown. This entry belongs to a study of immune evolution from preneoplasia to lung adenocarcinoma. Notes on the study in general: Normal lung had the highest top T cell clone frequencies. Later-stage lesions appeared to have more T cells, more diversity, less clonality.

Trimming took off 1 base at V and 0 bases at J, with 7 bases between the two ends. The CDR3 loop spans 14 amino acids. From germline, CDR1 is SGDLS and CDR2 YYNGEE. Patient tissue came from resections in Japan or China, 2014–2017. H&E slides confirmed each diagnosis, reviewed by two pathologists independently. Clones were read by immunoSEQ multiplex PCR, and TCRdb kept only the in-frame ones, dropping some. The table has roughly 4,200 clones, roughly 82% seen once. The sequence came from a donor older than 65 with lung adenocarcinoma. The chain joins TRBV9 to TRBJ2-5; D not certain. The sequenced sample was FFPE adjacent normal lung tissue. CDR3 loop: CASSVIGDQETQYF. The CDR3 DNA is TGTGCCAGCAGCGTAATTGGGGACCAAGAGACCCAGTACTTC.